Listed below are T cell receptor beta chains from one sample, sequenced in a study of regulatory T cells in long-lasting Graves disease. MiXCR, run by TCRdb on the multiplex PCR reads, gives a single entry per CDR3 protein. The sample comprises about 440,000 distinct CDR3 sequences, 15% of which are singletons, and over 15% rests with the top ten. A further study also used this sample, focusing on T cells in Graves' hyperthyroidism and ophthalmopathy.

The sequenced sample was peripheral blood mononuclear cells (PBMCs), obtained at new diagnosis, from a patient treated with antithyroid drugs. The receptor source for this set is a woman in her thirties with Graves disease. Each CDR3 is given with its conserved first and last residue. Each record gives: V gene, J gene, D gene, clone size, CDR3 DNA, CDR3 protein. D genes are given only for firm matches. Not every row has a clone size; where given, it reads once, few, many or a size class.

TRBV9	TRBJ2-7	TRBD2	few	TGTGCCAGCAGCGTAGACGGCAAGGGAGGGGAGCAGTACTTC	CASSVDGKGGEQYF
TRBV25-1	TRBJ1-3	NA	few	TGTGCCAGCAGTGAGGGAACAGGGATGAGCGGAAACACCATATATTTT	CASSEGTGMSGNTIYF
TRBV5-1	TRBJ2-7	NA	NA	TGCGCCAGCAGCCAGATAGAGTCCTACGAGCAGTACTTC	CASSQIESYEQYF
TRBV28	TRBJ2-3	NA	many	TGTGCCAGCACCCGGAGGATCGAAAAGGGAGATACGCAGTATTTT	CASTRRIEKGDTQYF
TRBV2	TRBJ2-1	TRBD2	NA	TGTGCCGGAGGGACTAGCGGGAGTTCCTACAATGAGCAGTTCTTC	CAGGTSGSSYNEQFF
TRBV30	TRBJ1-5	NA	many	TGTGCCTGGAGTGCGGGGCTACTCAATCAGCCCCAGCATTTT	CAWSAGLLNQPQHF
TRBV3-1	TRBJ2-5	NA	few	TGTGCCAGCAGCCAAGGGATTAGAGAGACCCAGTACTTC	CASSQGIRETQYF
TRBV29-1	TRBJ2-7	NA	many	TGCAGCGCAGTAAATGCCAAGGACAGCACCTCCTACGAGCAGTACTTC	CSAVNAKDSTSYEQYF
TRBV29-1	TRBJ2-5	NA	few	TGCAGCGTTGAAGATCTTGACAGGAATGGAGAGACCCAGTACTTC	CSVEDLDRNGETQYF
TRBV6-1	TRBJ2-2	TRBD1	NA	TGTGCCAGCAGGACCCCACGGACAGGGGCGTTAGCCGGGGAGCTGTTTTTT	CASRTPRTGALAGELFF
TRBV20-1	TRBJ2-3	TRBD2	few	TGCAGTGCTAGAGGTCCCTGGACTAGCGGGATAGATACGCAGTATTTT	CSARGPWTSGIDTQYF
TRBV24-1	TRBJ1-5	NA	many	TGTGCCACCAGTGACGCAGGGGAAAGCAAGCCCCAGCATTTT	CATSDAGESKPQHF
TRBV10-3	TRBJ1-1	NA	many	TGTGCCATCATGGGACGGGACACTGAAGCTTTCTTT	CAIMGRDTEAFF
TRBV11-2	TRBJ2-5	TRBD1	many	TGTGCCAGCCAGGGGGAAGGACAGGGGGAAGAGACCCAGTACTTC	CASQGEGQGEETQYF
TRBV11-2	TRBJ2-1	NA	few	TGTGCCAGCAGCTATGGACACGGAGGCTACAATGAGCAGTTCTTC	CASSYGHGGYNEQFF
TRBV18	TRBJ1-4	TRBD1	NA	TGTGCCAGCAGCGCCAGGGGGGTTGGTGAAAAACTGTTTTTT	CASSARGVGEKLFF
TRBV2	TRBJ2-5	NA	many	TGTGCCAGCAGGGTTCAGGACCTAGCAATCCAAGAGACCCAGTACTTC	CASRVQDLAIQETQYF
TRBV5-1	TRBJ1-2	TRBD1	many	TGCGCCACCGCTACTTCAGGGGGAAACTATGGCTACACCTTC	CATATSGGNYGYTF
TRBV11-3	TRBJ1-6	TRBD1	many	TGTGCCAGCAGCCGCGGGACAGTTATCGGCCCATCACCCCTCCACTTT	CASSRGTVIGPSPLHF
TRBV12-3/TRBV12-4	TRBJ2-1	TRBD1	few	TGTGCCACCGAGGGGACAGGGGGCGCGGTGCAGTTCTTC	CATEGTGGAVQFF
TRBV6-1	TRBJ1-3	NA	NA	TGTGCCAGCACGAGGGGGGAAGTCTCTGGAAACACCATATATTTT	CASTRGEVSGNTIYF
TRBV29-1	TRBJ2-3	NA	many	TGCAGCGTTGAAGATCAGGTTAAGTGGCTGACTGGGGCCAGGGCAGATACGCAGTATTTT	CSVEDQVKWLTGARADTQYF
TRBV2	TRBJ2-2	TRBD1	NA	TGTGCCAGGAGTACCGGGACAGGGGGTATGAACACCGGGGAGCTGTTTTTT	CARSTGTGGMNTGELFF
TRBV29-1	TRBJ2-1	TRBD2	many	TGCAGCGTTGGGCTAGCGGGAGGCTGGAATGAGCAGTTCTTC	CSVGLAGGWNEQFF
TRBV20-1	TRBJ1-2	NA	few	TGCAGTGCTAAGGGTACCGGCTACACCTTC	CSAKGTGYTF
TRBV7-9	TRBJ2-7	TRBD2	NA	TGTGCCAGCAGCTCCGGGGGAGGGTGGTACGAGCAGTACTTC	CASSSGGGWYEQYF
TRBV29-1	TRBJ2-7	TRBD2	many	TGCAGCGTTGACAGCGGGAGGGCCGGCGAGCAGTACTTC	CSVDSGRAGEQYF
TRBV20-1	TRBJ2-2	NA	few	TGCAGTGCTAGAGCAGCCGGGAGAGTCACCGGGGAGCTGTTTTTT	CSARAAGRVTGELFF